This is a list of T cell receptor beta chains from one sample in a study of OX40 agonist ivuxolimab in advanced cancers. This table comes from immunoSEQ multiplex PCR, and its TCRdb copy is limited to in-frame clones, with some not included. The sample includes tens of thousands of clones, about nine tenths seen only once; the top ten take about 4.4%. The specimen was CD4+ or CD8+ T cells sorted from blood, collected in a trial of the OX40 agonist ivuxolimab. These receptor sequences come from an adult with an advanced solid tumor such as melanoma, head and neck, liver or kidney cancer. Each CDR3 is given with its conserved first and last residue. The D gene is left open where the match is weak. Size values are once, few and many counts, or a class for expanded clones, and some rows have none.

cdr3_aa | cdr3_nt | v_call | clone_size | d_call | j_call
CASNEGGPTEAFF | TGCGCCAGCAACGAGGGGGGGCCCACTGAAGCTTTCTTT | TRBV10-2 | - | - | TRBJ1-1
CASSSTTSGRNEQFF | TGTGCCAGCAGCTCAACGACTAGCGGGAGGAATGAGCAGTTCTTC | TRBV7-8 | - | TRBD2 | TRBJ2-1
CASSPPDRGWQETQYF | TGTGCCAGCTCACCACCCGACAGGGGGTGGCAAGAGACCCAGTACTTC | TRBV18 | - | TRBD1 | TRBJ2-5
CASSSLDEGAPIGEQFF | TGTGCCAGCAGCTCCCTCGACGAGGGGGCTCCCATCGGTGAGCAGTTCTTC | TRBV7-3 | - | TRBD1 | TRBJ2-1
CASSFEAPYNAGTGELFF | TGTGCCAGCAGCTTCGAGGCGCCATACAACGCGGGCACCGGGGAGCTGTTTTTT | TRBV11-2 | - | - | TRBJ2-2
CASSYTGRGETQYF | TGTGCCAGCAGTTACACAGGGAGGGGAGAGACCCAGTACTTC | TRBV6-5 | - | - | TRBJ2-5
CASSIEQFF | TGTGCCAGTAGTATTGAGCAGTTCTTC | TRBV19 | few | - | TRBJ2-1
CASSEALWKGMNTEAFF | TGTGCCAGCAGTGAAGCGCTGTGGAAGGGCATGAACACTGAAGCTTTCTTT | TRBV6-1 | - | - | TRBJ1-1
CASSLERGLYEQYF | TGCGCCAGCAGCCTCGAGAGGGGCCTATACGAGCAGTACTTC | TRBV4-3 | - | - | TRBJ2-7
CASSQSFTGVSTDTQYF | TGTGCCAGCAGCCAATCCTTCACTGGGGTCAGCACAGATACGCAGTATTTT | TRBV16 | once | - | TRBJ2-3
CASLLGAFF | TGTGCCAGTCTCTTAGGAGCTTTCTTT | TRBV6-1 | - | - | TRBJ1-1
CAISESSDSNQPQHF | TGTGCCATCAGTGAGTCGTCCGATAGCAATCAGCCCCAGCATTTT | TRBV10-3 | - | - | TRBJ1-5
CASSVSWEQYF | TGTGCCAGCAGTGTCTCATGGGAGCAGTACTTC | TRBV2 | - | - | TRBJ2-7
CATSSQLQSSYEQYF | TGTGCCACCAGCAGCCAACTCCAGAGCTCCTACGAGCAGTACTTC | TRBV15 | - | - | TRBJ2-7
CASSPGTGFEKLFF | TGTGCCAGCAGTCCGGGGACAGGGTTTGAAAAACTGTTTTTT | TRBV27 | - | TRBD1 | TRBJ1-4
CSVRSRDSEETQYF | TGCAGCGTTCGAAGCCGGGACTCAGAAGAGACCCAGTACTTC | TRBV29-1 | - | - | TRBJ2-5
CASSLLRDANTEAFF | TGTGCCAGTAGTCTCCTTAGGGATGCGAACACTGAAGCTTTCTTT | TRBV19 | - | - | TRBJ1-1
CASSVGQPQHF | TGTGCCAGCAGTGTTGGTCAGCCCCAGCATTTT | TRBV6-1 | - | - | TRBJ1-5
CASSLRGTGVSYNEQFF | TGCGCCAGCAGCCTGCGAGGGACAGGGGTCTCCTACAATGAGCAGTTCTTC | TRBV4-3 | - | TRBD1 | TRBJ2-1
CASSEGTVYEQYF | TGTGCCAGCAGTGAAGGGACAGTCTACGAGCAGTACTTC | TRBV6-1 | - | - | TRBJ2-7
CASRTPGTAYEQYF | TGTGCCAGCAGAACGCCCGGGACAGCGTACGAGCAGTACTTC | TRBV28 | - | TRBD1 | TRBJ2-7
CASSNFRASSYNEQFF | TGTGCCAGCAGCAATTTTCGGGCGAGCTCCTACAATGAGCAGTTCTTC | TRBV21-1 | once | - | TRBJ2-1
CASSVYDSSGELFF | TGTGCCAGCAGTGTCTACGACAGTTCCGGGGAGCTGTTTTTT | TRBV2 | - | - | TRBJ2-2
CASSLIGLAGPTSYEQYF | TGTGCCAGCAGTTTAATCGGACTAGCGGGACCCACCTCCTACGAGCAGTACTTC | TRBV28 | - | TRBD2 | TRBJ2-7
CASSYTTGDTGELFF | TGTGCCAGCAGTTACACTACAGGGGACACCGGGGAGCTGTTTTTT | TRBV6-5 | - | TRBD1 | TRBJ2-2
CASRGLGQNIQYF | TGTGCCAGCAGGGGACTAGGGCAAAACATTCAGTACTTC | TRBV6-5 | - | TRBD2 | TRBJ2-4
CASSGPTGWEPQHF | TGTGCCAGCAGCGGACCGACAGGGTGGGAACCCCAGCATTTT | TRBV7-9 | - | TRBD1 | TRBJ1-5
CASSLDIGELFF | TGCGCCAGCAGCTTGGATATCGGGGAGCTGTTTTTT | TRBV5-1 | - | - | TRBJ2-2
CASSYTLTSGVEQFF | TGTGCCAGCAGCTATACCTTGACTAGCGGTGTTGAGCAGTTCTTC | TRBV6-5 | once | TRBD2 | TRBJ2-1
CASSQGQVAGKTQYF | TGCGCCAGCAGCCAAGGACAGGTTGCAGGGAAGACCCAGTACTTC | TRBV4-1 | - | - | TRBJ2-5
CASSVGFTTDTQYF | TGTGCCAGCAGCGTGGGGTTCACCACAGATACGCAGTATTTT | TRBV9 | - | - | TRBJ2-3
CASSFQGTNSGNTIYF | TGTGCCAGCAGTTTTCAGGGGACAAACTCTGGAAACACCATATATTTT | TRBV27 | - | - | TRBJ1-3
CASSLGGGPSDEQFF | TGTGCCAGCAGTTTAGGGGGGGGGCCTTCGGATGAGCAGTTCTTC | TRBV27 | - | - | TRBJ2-1
CASSLTGISTDTQYF | TGTGCCAGCAGCCTAACCGGGATTAGCACAGATACGCAGTATTTT | TRBV7-2 | - | - | TRBJ2-3
CASSLGINEQFF | TGTGCCAGCAGTTTAGGAATCAATGAGCAGTTCTTC | TRBV27 | - | - | TRBJ2-1
CASSLDSGPYEQYF | TGCGCCAGCAGCTTGGATTCAGGGCCCTACGAGCAGTACTTC | TRBV5-1 | - | - | TRBJ2-7
CASSYSGSGFGDEQYF | TGTGCCAGCAGTTATAGTGGATCGGGGTTTGGGGACGAGCAGTACTTC | TRBV7-9 | - | - | TRBJ2-7
CASSQDMGYEQYF | TGCGCCAGCAGCCAAGATATGGGCTACGAGCAGTACTTC | TRBV4-3 | - | - | TRBJ2-7
CASTPDRGKSRSDEKLFF | TGCGCCAGCACCCCCGACAGGGGTAAGTCTCGGTCTGATGAAAAACTGTTTTTT | TRBV5-1 | - | TRBD1 | TRBJ1-4
CASSPGAENTEAFF | TGTGCCAGCAGCCCCGGGGCAGAGAACACTGAAGCTTTCTTT | TRBV7-9 | - | - | TRBJ1-1
CASSQDRGHTDTQYF | TGCGCCAGCAGCCAAGACAGGGGGCACACAGATACGCAGTATTTT | TRBV4-3 | - | TRBD1 | TRBJ2-3